Shown below are 5 T cell receptor beta chains from a single sample sequenced in a study of blood T cells in healthy people across ages. The use of a sample-barcoded 5' primer and a J-beta primer mix characterized a second PCR of roughly 7 to 11 cycles. TCRdb reprocessed the 5' RACE reads via MiXCR and lists one record per CDR3 protein. Counted here are fewer than 1,200,000 distinct CDR3 sequences, around 25% occurring once; the ten biggest clones make up approximately 0.79%. Separately, the same data were catalogued under a study of T cells of mothers and their children.

Sequencing was performed on blood. Receptors were obtained from a girl aged 2 to 9 in good health.

V and J are TRBV28 and TRBJ2-3, with D maybe TRBD2 (5 bases). This CDR3 is 16 amino acids long. The V and J ends lost 8 bases and 1 base respectively, with 19 bases between them. CDR1 is MDHEN, CDR2 SYDVKM, per germline. CDR3 loop: CASGLTVGIGTDTQYF. CDR3 DNA: TGTGCCAGCGGACTTACTGTGGGGATCGGCACAGATACGCAGTATTTT.

This clonotype was detected only once. V gene TRBV7-2 combines with J gene TRBJ2-5, with D maybe TRBD1 (5 bases). CDR3 size: 15 residues. The V end lost 1 base, the J end lost 3 bases, and 12 bases lay between the germline ends. The germline CDR1 and CDR2 sequences are SGHTA and FQGNSA. The CDR3 reads CASSLVSQVEETQYF. The CDR3 DNA is TGTGCCAGCAGCTTAGTATCACAGGTCGAAGAGACCCAGTACTTC.

This clonotype was observed a few times. The rearrangement links TRBV2 to TRBJ1-6; TRBD1 is a possible D gene (6 bases). The CDR3 spans 13 residues. The germline V gene has CDR1 SNHLY and CDR2 FYNNEI. With 7 bases removed from V and 10 bases from J, the gap between germline ends came to 14 bases. The CDR3 region has the DNA TGTGCCAGCACACAGGGTGAGGGATCACCCCTCCACTTT. Translated, it gives CASTQGEGSPLHF.

The J gene is TRBJ2-3, the V gene TRBV7-2; 7 bases agree with TRBD1. The CDR3 has 17 residues. Trimming at V came to 8 bases and at J to 3 bases, leaving 17 bases not matched to a gene. CDR1 is SGHTA, CDR2 FQGNSA, per germline. This CDR3 is CASPTRSPRQGTDTQYF. CDR3 bases: TGTGCCAGCCCGACTCGGTCCCCGCGACAGGGAACAGATACGCAGTATTTT.

This clonotype has only a few counts. The chain carries TRBV5-1 and TRBJ2-2; D not certain. Germline values: CDR1 SGHRS, CDR2 YFSETQ. Trimming took off 4 bases at V and 1 base at J, with 8 bases between the two ends. This CDR3 has 14 amino acids. CDR3 region: CASSPPQNTGELFF. CDR3 in DNA: TGCGCCAGCAGCCCACCACAGAACACCGGGGAGCTGTTTTTT.